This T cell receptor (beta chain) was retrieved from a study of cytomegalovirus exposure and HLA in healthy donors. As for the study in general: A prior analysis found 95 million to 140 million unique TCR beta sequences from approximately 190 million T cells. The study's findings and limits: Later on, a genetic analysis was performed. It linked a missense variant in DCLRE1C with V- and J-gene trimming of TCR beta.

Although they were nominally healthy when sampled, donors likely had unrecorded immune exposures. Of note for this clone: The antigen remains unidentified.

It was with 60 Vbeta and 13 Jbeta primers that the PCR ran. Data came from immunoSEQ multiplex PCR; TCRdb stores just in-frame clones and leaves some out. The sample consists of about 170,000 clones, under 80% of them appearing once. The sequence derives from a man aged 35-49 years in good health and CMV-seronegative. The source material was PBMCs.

The CDR3 DNA follows: TGTGCCAGCAGCCCCCGACTAGCGGGAGGGCGAGATGCCTACGAGCAGTACTTC. Translation gives CASSPRLAGGRDAYEQYF. This chain joins TRBV7-3 and TRBJ2-7; TRBD2 matches 14 bases. CDR1 SGHTA and CDR2 FQGTGA come from the germline V gene. This CDR3 comprises 18 residues. V was pared by 5 bases and J by 2 bases, with 11 bases of the junction left unmatched.